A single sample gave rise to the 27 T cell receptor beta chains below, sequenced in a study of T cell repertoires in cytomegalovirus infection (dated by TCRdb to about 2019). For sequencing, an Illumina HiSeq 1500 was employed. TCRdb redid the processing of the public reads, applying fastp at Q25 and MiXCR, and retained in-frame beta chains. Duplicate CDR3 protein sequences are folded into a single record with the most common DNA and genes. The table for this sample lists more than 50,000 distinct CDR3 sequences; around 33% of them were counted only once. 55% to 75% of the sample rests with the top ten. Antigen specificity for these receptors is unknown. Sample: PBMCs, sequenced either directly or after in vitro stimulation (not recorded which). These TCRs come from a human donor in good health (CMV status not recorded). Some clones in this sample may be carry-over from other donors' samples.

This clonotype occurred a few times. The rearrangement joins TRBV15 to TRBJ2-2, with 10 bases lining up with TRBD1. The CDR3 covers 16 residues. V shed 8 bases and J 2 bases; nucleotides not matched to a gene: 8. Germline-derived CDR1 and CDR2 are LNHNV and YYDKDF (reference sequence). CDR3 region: CATLSDRGQNTGELFF. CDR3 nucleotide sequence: TGTGCCACCCTGTCAGACAGGGGGCAAAACACCGGGGAGCTGTTTTTT.

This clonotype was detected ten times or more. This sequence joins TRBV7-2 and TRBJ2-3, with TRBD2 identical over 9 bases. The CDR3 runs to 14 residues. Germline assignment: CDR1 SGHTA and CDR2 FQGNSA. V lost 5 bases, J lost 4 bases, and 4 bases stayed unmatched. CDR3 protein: CASSLGTSPDTQYF. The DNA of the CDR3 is TGTGCCAGCAGCCTCGGGACTAGCCCAGATACGCAGTATTTT.

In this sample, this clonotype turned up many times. The CDR3 DNA sequence: TGCAGTGCTAGTAGAAGCACTGAAGCTTTCTTT. Residues: CSASRSTEAFF. The J gene is TRBJ1-1, the V gene TRBV20-1; D is unresolved. V lost 3 bases and J lost 4, with 6 bases in between. Germline assignment: CDR1 DFQATT and CDR2 SNEGSKA (reference sequence). CDR3 length: 11 residues.

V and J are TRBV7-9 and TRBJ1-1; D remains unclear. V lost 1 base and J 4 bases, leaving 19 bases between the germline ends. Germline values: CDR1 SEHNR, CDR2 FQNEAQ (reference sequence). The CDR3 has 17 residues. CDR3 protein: CASSLGRSLQPATEAFF. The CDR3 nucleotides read TGTGCCAGCAGCTTAGGACGGTCTCTCCAACCGGCCACTGAAGCTTTCTTT.

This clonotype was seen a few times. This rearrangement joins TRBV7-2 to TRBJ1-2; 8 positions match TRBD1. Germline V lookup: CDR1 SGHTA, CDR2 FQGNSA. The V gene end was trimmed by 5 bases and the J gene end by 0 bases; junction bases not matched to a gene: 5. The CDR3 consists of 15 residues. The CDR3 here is CASSRDRSANYGYTF. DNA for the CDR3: TGTGCCAGCAGCAGGGACAGGTCAGCTAACTATGGCTACACCTTC.

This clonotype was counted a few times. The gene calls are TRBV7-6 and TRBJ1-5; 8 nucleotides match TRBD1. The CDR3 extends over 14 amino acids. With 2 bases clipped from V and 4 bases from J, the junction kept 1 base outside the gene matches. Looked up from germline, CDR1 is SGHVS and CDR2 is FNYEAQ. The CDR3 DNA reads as TGTGCCAGCAGCTTAAACAGGGGGAATCAGCCCCAGCATTTT. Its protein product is CASSLNRGNQPQHF.

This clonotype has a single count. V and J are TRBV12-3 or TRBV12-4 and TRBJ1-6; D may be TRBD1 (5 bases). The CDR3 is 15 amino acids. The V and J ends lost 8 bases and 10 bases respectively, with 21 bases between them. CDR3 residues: CASGAGTQNGSPLHF. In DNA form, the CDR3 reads TGTGCCAGCGGAGCAGGGACCCAAAACGGGTCACCCCTCCACTTT.

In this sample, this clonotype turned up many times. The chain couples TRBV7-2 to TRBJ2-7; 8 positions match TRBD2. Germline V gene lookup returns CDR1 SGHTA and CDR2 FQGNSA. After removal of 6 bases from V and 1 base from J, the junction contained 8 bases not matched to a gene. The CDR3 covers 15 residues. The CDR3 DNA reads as TGTGCCAGCAGAGGTCGGGAGGGCACGTCCTACGAGCAGTACTTC. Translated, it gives CASRGREGTSYEQYF.

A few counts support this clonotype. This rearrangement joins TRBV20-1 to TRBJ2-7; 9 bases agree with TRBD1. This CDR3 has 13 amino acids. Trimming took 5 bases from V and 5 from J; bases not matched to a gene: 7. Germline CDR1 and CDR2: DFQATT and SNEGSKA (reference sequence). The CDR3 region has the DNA TGCAGTGCTTATAAACAGGGGGCAGACGAGCAGTACTTC. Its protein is CSAYKQGADEQYF.

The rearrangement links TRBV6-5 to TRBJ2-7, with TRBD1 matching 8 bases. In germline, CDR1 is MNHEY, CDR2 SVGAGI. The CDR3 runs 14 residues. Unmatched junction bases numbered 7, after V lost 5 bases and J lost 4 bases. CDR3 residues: CASSQRQGPYEQYF. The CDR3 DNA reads TGTGCCAGCAGTCAGCGACAGGGGCCGTACGAGCAGTACTTC.

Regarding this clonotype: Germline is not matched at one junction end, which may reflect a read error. CDR3 sequence: CASRTPRGKTGELFF. The CDR3 nucleotides are TGTGCCAGCAGGACCCCCAGGGGGAAAACCGGTGAGCTGTTTTTT. The V gene is TRBV2, the J gene TRBJ2-2; TRBD1 agrees at 7 bases. Germline lookup yields CDR1 SNHLY and CDR2 FYNNEI. The CDR3 is made up of 15 amino acids.

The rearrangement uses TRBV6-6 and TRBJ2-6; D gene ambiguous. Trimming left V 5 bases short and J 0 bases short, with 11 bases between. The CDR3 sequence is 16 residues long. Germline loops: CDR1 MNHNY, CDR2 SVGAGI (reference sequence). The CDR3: CASSGPASSGANVLTF. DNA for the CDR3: TGTGCCAGCAGTGGACCGGCCAGCTCTGGGGCCAACGTCCTGACTTTC.

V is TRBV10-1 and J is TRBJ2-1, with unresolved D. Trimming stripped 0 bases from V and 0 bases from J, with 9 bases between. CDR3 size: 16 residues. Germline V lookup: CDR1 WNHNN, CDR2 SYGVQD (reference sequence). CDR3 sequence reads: CASSESPGSSYNEQFF. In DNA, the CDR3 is TGCGCCAGCAGTGAGTCCCCCGGAAGCTCCTACAATGAGCAGTTCTTC.

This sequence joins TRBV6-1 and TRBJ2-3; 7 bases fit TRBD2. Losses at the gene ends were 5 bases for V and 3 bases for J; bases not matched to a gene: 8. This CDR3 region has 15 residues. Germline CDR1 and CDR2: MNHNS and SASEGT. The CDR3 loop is CASSPQRGLTDTQYF. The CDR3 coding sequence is TGTGCCAGCAGTCCCCAGCGGGGCTTGACAGATACGCAGTATTTT.

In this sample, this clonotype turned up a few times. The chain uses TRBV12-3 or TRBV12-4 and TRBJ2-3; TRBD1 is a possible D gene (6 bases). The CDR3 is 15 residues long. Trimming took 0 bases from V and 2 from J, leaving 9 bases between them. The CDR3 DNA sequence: TGTGCCAGCAGTTTAGCAGGGGGTACCACAGATACGCAGTATTTT. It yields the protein CASSLAGGTTDTQYF.

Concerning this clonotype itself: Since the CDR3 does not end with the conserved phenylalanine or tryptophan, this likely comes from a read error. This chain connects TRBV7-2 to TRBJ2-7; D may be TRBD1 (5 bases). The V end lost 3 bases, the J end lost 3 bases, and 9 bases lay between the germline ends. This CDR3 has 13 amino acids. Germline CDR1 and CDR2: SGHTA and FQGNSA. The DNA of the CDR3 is TGTGCCAGCAGCTTGGCAGGGAACTACGAGCAGTACCTC. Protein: CASSLAGNYEQYL.

As DNA, the CDR3 is TGCAGTGCTAGAACGCGAGGGGCCCTCGGCGACGAGCAGTACTTC. As protein: CSARTRGALGDEQYF. The chain joins TRBV20-1 to TRBJ2-7; D may correspond to TRBD1 or TRBD2 (5 bases each). Trimming cost V 2 bases and J 5 bases, with 19 bases left between them. This CDR3 region has 15 residues. Germline lookup yields CDR1 DFQATT and CDR2 SNEGSKA (reference sequence).

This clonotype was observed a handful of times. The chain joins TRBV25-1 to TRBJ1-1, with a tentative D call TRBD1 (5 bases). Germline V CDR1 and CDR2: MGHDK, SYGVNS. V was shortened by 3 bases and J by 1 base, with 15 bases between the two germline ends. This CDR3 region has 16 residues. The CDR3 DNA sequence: TGTGCCAGCAGTGATCCGCACGCCGGGGGGAACACTGAAGCTTTCTTT. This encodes CASSDPHAGGNTEAFF.

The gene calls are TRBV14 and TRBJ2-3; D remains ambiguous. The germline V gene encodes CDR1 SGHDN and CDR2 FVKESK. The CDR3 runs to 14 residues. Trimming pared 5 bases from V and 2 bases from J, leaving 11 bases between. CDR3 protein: CASSERPFTDTQYF. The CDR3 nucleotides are TGTGCCAGCAGCGAACGCCCGTTCACAGATACGCAGTATTTT.

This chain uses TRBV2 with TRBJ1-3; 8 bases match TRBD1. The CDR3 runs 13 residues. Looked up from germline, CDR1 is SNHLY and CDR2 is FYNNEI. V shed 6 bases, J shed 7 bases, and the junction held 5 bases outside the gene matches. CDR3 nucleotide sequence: TGTGCCAGCAGCGCAGGGGGCTTTAACACCATATATTTT. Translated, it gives CASSAGGFNTIYF.

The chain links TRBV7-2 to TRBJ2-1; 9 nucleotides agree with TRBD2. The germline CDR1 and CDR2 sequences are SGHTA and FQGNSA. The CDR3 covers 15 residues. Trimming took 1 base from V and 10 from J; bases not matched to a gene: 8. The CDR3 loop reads CASSLEFSGGREQFF. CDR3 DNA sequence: TGTGCCAGCAGCTTAGAGTTTAGCGGGGGACGAGAGCAGTTCTTC.

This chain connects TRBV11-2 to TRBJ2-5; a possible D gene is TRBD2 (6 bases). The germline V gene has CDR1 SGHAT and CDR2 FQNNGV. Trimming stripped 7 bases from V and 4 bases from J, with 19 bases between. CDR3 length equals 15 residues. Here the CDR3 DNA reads TGTGCCAGCACCGAACGGTCGGGAGTCGGAGAGACCCAGTACTTC. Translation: CASTERSGVGETQYF.

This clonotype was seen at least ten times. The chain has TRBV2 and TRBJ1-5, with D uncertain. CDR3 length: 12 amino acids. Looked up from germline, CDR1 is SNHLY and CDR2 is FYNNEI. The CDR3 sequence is CASRSGNQPQHF. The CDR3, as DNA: TGTGCTAGTAGGAGCGGCAATCAGCCCCAGCATTTT.

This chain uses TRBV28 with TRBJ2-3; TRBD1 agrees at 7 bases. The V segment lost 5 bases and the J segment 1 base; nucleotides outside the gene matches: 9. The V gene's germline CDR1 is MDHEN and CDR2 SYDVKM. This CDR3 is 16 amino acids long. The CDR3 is CASSQNRGEGTDTQYF. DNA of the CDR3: TGTGCCAGCAGTCAGAACAGGGGTGAGGGCACAGATACGCAGTATTTT.

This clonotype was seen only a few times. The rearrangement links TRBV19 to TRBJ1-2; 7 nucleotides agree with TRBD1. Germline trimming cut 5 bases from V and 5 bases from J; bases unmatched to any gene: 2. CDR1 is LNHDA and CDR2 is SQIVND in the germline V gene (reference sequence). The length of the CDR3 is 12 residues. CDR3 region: CASSGQAYGYTF. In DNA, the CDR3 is TGTGCCAGTAGTGGACAGGCTTATGGCTACACCTTC.

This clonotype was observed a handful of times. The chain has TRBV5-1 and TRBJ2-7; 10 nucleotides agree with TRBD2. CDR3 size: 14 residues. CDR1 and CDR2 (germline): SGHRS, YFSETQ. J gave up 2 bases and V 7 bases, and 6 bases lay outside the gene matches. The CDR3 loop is CASHWTSGAYEQYF. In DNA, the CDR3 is TGCGCCAGCCATTGGACTAGCGGAGCCTACGAGCAGTACTTC.

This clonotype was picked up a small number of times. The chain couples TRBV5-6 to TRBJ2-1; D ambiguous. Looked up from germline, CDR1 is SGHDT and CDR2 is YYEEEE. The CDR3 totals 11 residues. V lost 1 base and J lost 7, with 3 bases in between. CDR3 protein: CASSLRNEQFF. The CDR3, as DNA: TGTGCCAGCAGCTTGAGAAATGAGCAGTTCTTC.